The sequence of this TCR beta chain was determined in a study of T cell changes during pregnancy in multiple sclerosis. Repertoires were generated with immunoSEQ multiplex PCR, while TCRdb's copy carries only in-frame clones and drops some. The sample comprises tens of thousands of clones, about 96% of which are singletons, and roughly 2.3% rests with the top ten. Germline loops: CDR1 MDHEN, CDR2 SYDVKM. V was clipped by 5 bases and J by 0 bases, with 7 bases between them. The CDR3 has 13 residues. V gene TRBV28 combines with J gene TRBJ2-5; no reliable D call. Sequencing used CD8+ T cells from peripheral blood mononuclear cells, obtained after pregnancy. The clonotype comes from a female donor with multiple sclerosis, enrolled in a pregnancy study. The CDR3 loop reads CASSHQYQETQYF. As DNA, the CDR3 is TGTGCCAGCAGTCACCAGTACCAAGAGACCCAGTACTTC.